A selection of T cell receptor beta chains follows, all from one sample in a study of identical twins. TCRdb re-derived calls from the 5' RACE reads in MiXCR, one entry per CDR3 protein. This table has around 490,000 distinct CDR3 sequences, approximately 14% appearing once. The same sample was also used in a study of yellow fever vaccine responses in identical twins.

The sequenced sample was CD4+ T cells sorted from blood. All receptors derive from a young woman in good health. Each CDR3 is given with its conserved first and last residue. A D gene is named only where the DNA matches it firmly. Rows give clone size only sometimes, using once, few, many, or a class for an expanded clone.

v_gene	abundance	j_gene	d_gene	CDR3aa	CDR3nt
TRBV2	.	TRBJ1-6	.	CASRRTDLNSPLHF	TGTGCCAGCAGACGGACAGATCTTAATTCACCCCTCCACTTT
TRBV18	.	TRBJ2-5	.	CASSPNGGPGDYF	TGTGCCAGCTCACCGAACGGTGGGCCAGGGGATTACTTC
TRBV5-6	.	TRBJ1-1	.	CASSFDLGGPNTEAFF	TGTGCCAGCAGCTTTGACTTGGGGGGCCCAAACACTGAAGCTTTCTTT
TRBV5-5	.	TRBJ2-7	.	CASSRGGRSFYEQYF	TGTGCCAGCAGCCGCGGCGGAAGGAGTTTTTACGAGCAGTACTTC
TRBV11-2	.	TRBJ2-1	TRBD2	CASRPNSGRALGEQFF	TGTGCCAGCAGACCTAATAGCGGGAGGGCCTTAGGTGAGCAGTTCTTC
TRBV6-2/TRBV6-3	few	TRBJ2-1	TRBD2	CASSLAGGISEQFF	TGTGCCAGCAGTTTAGCGGGAGGTATCAGTGAGCAGTTCTTC
TRBV7-9	many	TRBJ2-7	TRBD1	CASSFGQGNEQYF	TGTGCCAGCAGCTTCGGACAGGGGAACGAGCAGTACTTC
TRBV7-2	.	TRBJ2-7	TRBD2	CASSVGTSPRFYEQYF	TGTGCCAGCAGCGTTGGGACTAGCCCACGCTTCTACGAGCAGTACTTC
TRBV29-1	.	TRBJ1-2	.	CSVARGPNYGYTF	TGCAGCGTTGCTCGGGGGCCCAACTATGGCTACACCTTC
TRBV6-2/TRBV6-3	.	TRBJ2-7	.	CASNLIQVIACYEQYF	TGTGCCAGCAATCTAATACAGGTAATAGCCTGCTACGAGCAGTACTTC
TRBV3-1	.	TRBJ2-4	.	CASSQAGRNIQYF	TGTGCCAGCAGCCAAGCTGGTCGAAACATTCAGTACTTC
TRBV12-3/TRBV12-4	few	TRBJ1-1	.	CASSFRRGNTEAFF	TGTGCCAGCAGTTTTCGACGGGGGAACACTGAAGCTTTCTTT
TRBV7-8	.	TRBJ2-2	.	CASSLALELRTGELFF	TGTGCCAGCAGCTTAGCTCTGGAATTACGTACCGGGGAGCTGTTTTTT
TRBV3-1	.	TRBJ1-4	.	CASSQKGDNEKLFF	TGTGCCAGCAGCCAAAAGGGGGATAATGAAAAACTGTTTTTT
TRBV14	few	TRBJ2-2	.	CASSQVLGGELFF	TGTGCCAGCAGCCAAGTGCTGGGCGGGGAGCTGTTTTTT
TRBV24-1	few	TRBJ2-2	TRBD2	CATSNTGTSGRLGTGELFF	TGTGCCACCAGTAATACCGGGACTAGCGGGAGACTTGGCACCGGGGAGCTGTTTTTT
TRBV2	many	TRBJ2-7	TRBD1	CASSPSGTGNYEQYF	TGTGCCAGCAGTCCATCCGGGACAGGGAACTACGAGCAGTACTTC
TRBV5-1	few	TRBJ2-1	TRBD1	CASSQGQGLGPFF	TGCGCCAGCAGTCAGGGACAGGGGTTAGGGCCGTTCTTC
TRBV6-5	once	TRBJ1-1	.	CASRKERAAFF	TGTGCCAGCAGAAAAGAAAGGGCGGCTTTCTTT
TRBV6-1	.	TRBJ2-1	.	CASSTKPGVLDEQFF	TGTGCCAGCAGCACGAAACCTGGAGTGTTGGATGAGCAGTTCTTC
TRBV29-1	few	TRBJ2-2	.	CSVVRELNTGELFF	TGCAGCGTTGTGAGGGAGCTCAACACCGGGGAGCTGTTTTTT
TRBV19	few	TRBJ1-1	.	CASSTLGSEAFF	TGTGCCAGTAGTACTTTGGGGTCTGAAGCTTTCTTT